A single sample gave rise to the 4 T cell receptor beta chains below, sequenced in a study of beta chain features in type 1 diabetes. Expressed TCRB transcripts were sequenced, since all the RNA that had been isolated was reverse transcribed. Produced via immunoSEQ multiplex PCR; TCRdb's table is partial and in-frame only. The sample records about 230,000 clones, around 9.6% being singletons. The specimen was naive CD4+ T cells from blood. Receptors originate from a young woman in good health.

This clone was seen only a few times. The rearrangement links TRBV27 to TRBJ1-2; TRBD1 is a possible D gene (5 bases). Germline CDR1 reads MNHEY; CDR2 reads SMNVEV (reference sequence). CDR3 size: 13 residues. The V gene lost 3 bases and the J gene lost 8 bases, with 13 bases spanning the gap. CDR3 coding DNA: TGTGCCAGCAGTTTGGATGGGGCGCGGGGCTACACCTTC. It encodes CASSLDGARGYTF.

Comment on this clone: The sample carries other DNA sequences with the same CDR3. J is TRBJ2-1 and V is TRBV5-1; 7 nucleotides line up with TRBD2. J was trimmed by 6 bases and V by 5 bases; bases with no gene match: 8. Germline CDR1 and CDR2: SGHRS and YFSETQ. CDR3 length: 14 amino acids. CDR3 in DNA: TGCGCCAGCAGTCTCGGACTAGGTGGCAATGAGCAGTTCTTC. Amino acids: CASSLGLGGNEQFF. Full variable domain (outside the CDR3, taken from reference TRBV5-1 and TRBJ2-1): KAGVTQTPRYLIKTRGQQVTLSCSPISGHRSVSWYQQTPGQGLQFLFEYFSETQRNKGNFPGRFSGRQFSNSRSEMNVSTLELGDSALYLCASSLGLGGNEQFFGPGTRLTVL.

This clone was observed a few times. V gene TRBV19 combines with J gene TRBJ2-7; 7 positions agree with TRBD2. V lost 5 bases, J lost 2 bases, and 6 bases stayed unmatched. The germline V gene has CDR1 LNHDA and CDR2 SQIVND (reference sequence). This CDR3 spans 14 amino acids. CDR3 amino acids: CASSASGPPYEQYF. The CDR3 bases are TGTGCCAGTAGTGCTAGCGGACCGCCCTACGAGCAGTACTTC.

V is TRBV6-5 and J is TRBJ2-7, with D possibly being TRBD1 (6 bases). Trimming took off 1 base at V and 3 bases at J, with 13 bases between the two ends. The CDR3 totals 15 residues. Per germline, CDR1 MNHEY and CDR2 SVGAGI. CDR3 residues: CASSYYQGRFYEQYF. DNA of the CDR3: TGTGCCAGCAGTTACTACCAGGGGCGGTTCTACGAGCAGTACTTC.